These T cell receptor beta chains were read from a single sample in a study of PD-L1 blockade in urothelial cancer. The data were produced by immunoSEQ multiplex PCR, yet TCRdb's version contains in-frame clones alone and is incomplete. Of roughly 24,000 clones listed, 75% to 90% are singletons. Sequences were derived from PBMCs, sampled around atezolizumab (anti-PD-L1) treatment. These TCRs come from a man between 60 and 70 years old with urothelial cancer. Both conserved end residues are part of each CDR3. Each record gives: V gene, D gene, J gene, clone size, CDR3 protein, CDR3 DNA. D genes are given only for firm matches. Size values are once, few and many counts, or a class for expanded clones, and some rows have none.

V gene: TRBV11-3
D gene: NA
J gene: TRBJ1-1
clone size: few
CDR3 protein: CASSPGTFNAEAFF
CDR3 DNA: TGTGCCAGCAGCCCCGGGACATTCAACGCTGAAGCTTTCTTT

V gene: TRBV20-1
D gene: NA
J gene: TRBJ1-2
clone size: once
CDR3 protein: CSARNREGYTF
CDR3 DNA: TGCAGTGCTAGAAACCGGGAAGGCTACACCTTC

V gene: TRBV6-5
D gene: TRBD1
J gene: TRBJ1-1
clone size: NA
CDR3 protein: CATKRQGNTEAFF
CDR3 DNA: TGTGCCACCAAAAGACAGGGGAACACTGAAGCTTTCTTT

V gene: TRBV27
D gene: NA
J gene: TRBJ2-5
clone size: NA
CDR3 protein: CASSLRGSDLGETQYF
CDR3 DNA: TGTGCCAGCAGTTTGAGAGGGTCTGATCTTGGAGAGACCCAGTACTTC

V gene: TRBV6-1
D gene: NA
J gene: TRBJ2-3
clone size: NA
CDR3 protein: CASSVGPTDTQYF
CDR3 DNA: TGTGCCAGCAGTGTTGGGCCCACAGATACGCAGTATTTT

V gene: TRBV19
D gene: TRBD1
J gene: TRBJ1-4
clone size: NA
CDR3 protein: CASRPSDRGNEKLFF
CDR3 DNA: TGTGCCAGTAGGCCTTCGGACAGGGGGAATGAAAAACTGTTTTTT

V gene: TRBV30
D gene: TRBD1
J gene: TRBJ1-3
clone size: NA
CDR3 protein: CAWSVGTGKENTIYF
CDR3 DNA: TGTGCCTGGAGTGTAGGGACAGGGAAAGAAAACACCATATATTTT

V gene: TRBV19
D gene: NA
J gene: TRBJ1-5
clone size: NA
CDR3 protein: CATQGVAQPQHF
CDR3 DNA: TGTGCGACGCAGGGTGTGGCTCAGCCCCAGCATTTT

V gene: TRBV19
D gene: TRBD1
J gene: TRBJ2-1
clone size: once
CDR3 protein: CASSRDSPYNEQFF
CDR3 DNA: TGTGCCAGTAGCCGGGACAGCCCATACAATGAGCAGTTCTTC

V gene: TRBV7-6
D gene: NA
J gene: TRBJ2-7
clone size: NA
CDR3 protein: CASSKTWRSYEQYF
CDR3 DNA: TGTGCCAGCAGCAAAACTTGGAGGTCCTACGAGCAGTACTTC

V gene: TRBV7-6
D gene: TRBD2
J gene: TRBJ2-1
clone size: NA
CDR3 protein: CASTSGGAYNEQFF
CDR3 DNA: TGTGCCAGCACCTCCGGGGGGGCCTACAATGAGCAGTTCTTC

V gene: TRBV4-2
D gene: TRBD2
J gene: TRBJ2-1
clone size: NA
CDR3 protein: CASSQEVLAGGNEQFF
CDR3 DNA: TGTGCCAGCAGCCAAGAAGTACTAGCGGGAGGGAACGAGCAGTTCTTC

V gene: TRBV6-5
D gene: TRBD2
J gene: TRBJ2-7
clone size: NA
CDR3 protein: CASSQASGSYEQYF
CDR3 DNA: TGTGCCAGCAGCCAGGCTAGCGGGAGCTACGAGCAGTACTTC

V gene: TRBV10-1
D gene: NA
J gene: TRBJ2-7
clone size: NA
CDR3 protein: CASSDFAGFDFNEQYF
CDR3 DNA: TGCGCCAGCAGTGACTTTGCAGGGTTCGACTTTAACGAGCAGTACTTC

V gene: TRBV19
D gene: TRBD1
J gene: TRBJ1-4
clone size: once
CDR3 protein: CASSVPGQGHEKLFF
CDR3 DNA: TGTGCCAGTAGTGTCCCGGGACAGGGACATGAAAAACTGTTTTTT

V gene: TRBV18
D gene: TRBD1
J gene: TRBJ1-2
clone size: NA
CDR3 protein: CASSPRGQGFGSYGYTF
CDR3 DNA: TGTGCCAGCTCACCACGGGGACAGGGGTTTGGTAGCTATGGCTACACCTTC

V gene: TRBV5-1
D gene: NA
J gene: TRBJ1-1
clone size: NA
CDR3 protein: CASSRRGDGTEAFF
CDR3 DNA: TGCGCCAGCTCTCGCAGGGGAGATGGAACTGAAGCTTTCTTT

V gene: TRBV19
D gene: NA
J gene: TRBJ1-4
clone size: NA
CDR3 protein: CASAGRSEIRDNEKLFF
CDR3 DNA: TGTGCCAGTGCCGGGAGAAGCGAAATTAGGGATAATGAAAAACTGTTTTTT

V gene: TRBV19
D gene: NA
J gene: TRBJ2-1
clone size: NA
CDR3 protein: CASSIDSIYNEQFF
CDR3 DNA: TGTGCCAGTAGTATTGACAGTATCTACAATGAGCAGTTCTTC

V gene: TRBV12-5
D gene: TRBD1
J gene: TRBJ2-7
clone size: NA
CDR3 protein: CASGLAQGASVLYEQYF
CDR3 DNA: TGTGCTAGTGGTTTGGCACAGGGGGCTTCCGTTCTATACGAGCAGTACTTC

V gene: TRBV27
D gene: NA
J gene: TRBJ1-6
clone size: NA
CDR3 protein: CASSFTASPLHF
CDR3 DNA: TGTGCCAGCAGTTTTACAGCTTCACCCCTCCACTTT

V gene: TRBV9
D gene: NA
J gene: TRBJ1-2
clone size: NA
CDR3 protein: CASSVGVWTSNYGYTF
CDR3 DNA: TGTGCCAGCAGCGTAGGGGTCTGGACATCTAACTATGGCTACACCTTC

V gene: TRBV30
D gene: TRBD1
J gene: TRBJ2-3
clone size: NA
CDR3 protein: CAWRDRGKDTQYF
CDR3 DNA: TGTGCCTGGAGAGACAGGGGAAAAGATACGCAGTATTTT

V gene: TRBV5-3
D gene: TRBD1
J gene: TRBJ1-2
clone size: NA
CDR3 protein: CARSGLTGLDGYTF
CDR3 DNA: TGTGCCAGAAGCGGCCTGACAGGGCTGGATGGCTACACCTTC

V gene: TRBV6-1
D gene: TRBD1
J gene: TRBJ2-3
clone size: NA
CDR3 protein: CASSELSFRGRDTQYF
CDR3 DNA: TGTGCCAGCAGTGAATTGTCATTCAGGGGGCGAGATACGCAGTATTTT